The entry that follows covers one T cell receptor beta chain sequence. Its antigen is not identified. Alpha and beta libraries were amplified separately from the second PCR onward. This entry is derived from a study of naive and memory T cell subsets. Both TRBC1 and TRBC2 were covered by a beta constant-region primer of two equimolar oligonucleotides. Ligated cDNA was amplified by four rounds of PCR with nested alpha and beta constant-region primers and SP2. MiXCR, run by TCRdb on the UMI-ligation and nested PCR reads, gives a single entry per CDR3 protein. The sample carries 99,000 or so distinct CDR3 sequences, 13% to 15% recorded once. V lost 0 bases and J 7 bases, leaving 11 bases between the germline ends. This CDR3 is built from 15 residues. CDR1 SGHDT and CDR2 YYEEEE come from the germline V gene. Study-wide points: Over 95% of naive TCR sequences appeared only once after error correction, unlike memory subsets. Especially in CD8 cells, naive repertoires contained a few larger clonotypes, possibly CD45RA-re-expressing memory cells.

The V call is TRBV5-6, the J call TRBJ1-6; the D gene is possibly TRBD1 (5 bases). The TCR originated in a human donor in good health. Sequencing input: naive CD8+ T cells from blood. The CDR3, as DNA: TGTGCCAGCAGCTTGGGTTCCAGGGCCAATTCACCCCTCCACTTT. Residues: CASSLGSRANSPLHF.